This is a list of T cell receptor beta chains from one sample in a study of blood T cell repertoires in COVID-19. Sequencing was performed with immunoSEQ multiplex PCR; in TCRdb, only in-frame clones are kept and a portion is missing. The table lists more than 75,000 clones, around 90% of them singletons. Sequenced: peripheral blood. The source of these receptors is a woman aged 80 or over with acute or convalescent COVID-19. Both conserved end residues are part of each CDR3. The D gene is left open where the match is weak. Only part of the rows carry a size: once, few, many, or a class if the clone is expanded.

j_gene | d_gene | abundance | v_gene | CDR3nt | CDR3aa
TRBJ2-3 | TRBD1 | - | TRBV6-5 | TGTGCCAGCAGCTCCCGGACAGGGGGCACAGATACGCAGTATTTT | CASSSRTGGTDTQYF
TRBJ1-5 | - | - | TRBV25-1 | TGTGCCAGCAGTGAGGAGGCCAATCAGCCCCAGCATTTT | CASSEEANQPQHF
TRBJ1-2 | - | - | TRBV7-2 | TGTGCCAGCAGCCTAAGGACAGTCACCTATGGCTACACCTTC | CASSLRTVTYGYTF
TRBJ2-6 | - | - | TRBV19 | TGTGCCAGTAACAAACAGGGTACCGGGGCCAACGTCCTGACTTTC | CASNKQGTGANVLTF
TRBJ2-1 | - | - | TRBV18 | TGTGCCAGCTCACCACCGGAGTACAATGAGCAGTTCTTC | CASSPPEYNEQFF
TRBJ2-6 | TRBD1 | - | TRBV11-3 | TGTGCCAGCAGCTTAGGACAGGGGGATGCTGGGGCCAACGTCCTGACTTTC | CASSLGQGDAGANVLTF
TRBJ2-7 | TRBD2 | - | TRBV4-3 | TGCGCCAGCAGCCAAGCTCGGACTAGCGGGAAAGTCTACGAGCAGTACTTC | CASSQARTSGKVYEQYF
TRBJ2-3 | TRBD2 | few | TRBV7-9 | TGTGCCAGCAGCTTACATGGGACTAGCGGGAATACGCAGTATTTT | CASSLHGTSGNTQYF
TRBJ1-4 | - | once | TRBV5-1 | TGCGCCAGCAGCTTGGGACAGTCTAATGAAAAACTGTTTTTT | CASSLGQSNEKLFF
TRBJ1-6 | - | - | TRBV7-3 | TGTGCCAGCAGCTCCGGGACACTCAGGTCACCCCTCCACTTT | CASSSGTLRSPLHF
TRBJ1-4 | - | - | TRBV19 | TGTGCCAGTAGTATAGCGGGGAAGACTCAAAAACTGTTTTTT | CASSIAGKTQKLFF
TRBJ1-2 | TRBD1 | once | TRBV5-8 | TGTGCCAGCAGCTTATCACAGGGGTATGGCTACACCTTC | CASSLSQGYGYTF
TRBJ1-4 | TRBD1 | - | TRBV12-5 | TGTGCTAGTGGTTTGGTACGAGGGACAGGGCGACATGAAAAACTGTTTTTT | CASGLVRGTGRHEKLFF
TRBJ2-1 | TRBD1 | - | TRBV9 | TGTGCCAGCAGCGTAGGTGGGACAGTCAATGAGCAGTTCTTC | CASSVGGTVNEQFF
TRBJ1-3 | - | once | TRBV19 | TGTGCCAGTAGTATTTCCGGGACGGACTATGGAAACACCATATATTTT | CASSISGTDYGNTIYF
TRBJ1-5 | TRBD1 | - | TRBV6-5 | TGTGCCAGCAGAAAGACAGGGGGCAGGAATCAGCCCCAGCATTTT | CASRKTGGRNQPQHF
TRBJ2-5 | TRBD1 | - | TRBV2 | TGTGCCAGCAGACCGGGACAGGGACGAGAGACCCAGTACTTC | CASRPGQGRETQYF
TRBJ2-3 | TRBD2 | once | TRBV7-6 | TGTGCCAGCAGCTCGGGACTAGCGGGGGGAGTCACAGATACGCAGTATTTT | CASSSGLAGGVTDTQYF
TRBJ2-3 | - | - | TRBV18 | TGTGCCAGCTCACCACTAGAAGGGGGTAACACAGATACGCAGTATTTT | CASSPLEGGNTDTQYF
TRBJ1-4 | - | - | TRBV9 | TGTGCCAGCAGCTCCTCACAGGTTAGGGAAAAACTGTTTTTT | CASSSSQVREKLFF
TRBJ1-1 | - | - | TRBV6-2/TRBV6-3 | TGTGCCAGCAGTTACGCAACATCACAGGGAAACACTGAAGCTTTCTTT | CASSYATSQGNTEAFF
TRBJ1-5 | - | - | TRBV15 | TGTGCCACCAGCAGAGTTCAGCTCCCTGGAGATCAGCCCCAGCATTTT | CATSRVQLPGDQPQHF
TRBJ1-2 | TRBD1 | once | TRBV6-5 | TGTGCCAGCAGCTCAGGGGGTAGGGGCTACACCTTC | CASSSGGRGYTF
TRBJ1-5 | - | - | TRBV5-8 | TGTGCCAGCAGCCCTACGGGACTGCTTAATCAGCCCCAGCATTTT | CASSPTGLLNQPQHF
TRBJ1-1 | - | - | TRBV10-1 | TGCGCCAGCAGGACAGGTCCGAACACTGAAGCTTTCTTT | CASRTGPNTEAFF
TRBJ2-1 | TRBD2 | - | TRBV27 | TGTGCCAGCAGTTCCGGGACTACCTACAATGAGCAGTTCTTC | CASSSGTTYNEQFF
TRBJ1-2 | - | once | TRBV5-6 | TGTGCCAGCAGCTTGGTAACAGGGTTGGATGGCTACACCTTC | CASSLVTGLDGYTF
TRBJ2-3 | TRBD2 | - | TRBV29-1 | TGCAGCGTTGAAGGTGGGCTAGCGGGCACAGATACGCAGTATTTT | CSVEGGLAGTDTQYF
TRBJ2-2 | TRBD2 | - | TRBV15 | TGTGCCACCCGGCTAGCGGGAGAGGGAACCGGGGAGCTGTTTTTT | CATRLAGEGTGELFF
TRBJ2-1 | - | - | TRBV6-5 | TGTGCCAGCAGCCAGACTAGCAATGAGCAGTTCTTC | CASSQTSNEQFF
TRBJ2-7 | - | - | TRBV7-8 | TGTGCCAGCAGCTTAGCGGACACCTCCCCCTACGAGCAGTACTTC | CASSLADTSPYEQYF
TRBJ1-4 | - | - | TRBV5-1 | TGCGCCAGCAGCCTACAGGGAATAAGGGAAAAACTGTTTTTT | CASSLQGIREKLFF
TRBJ1-4 | - | - | TRBV11-1 | TGTGCCAGCAGCTACACACCAGCAACTAATGAAAAACTGTTTTTT | CASSYTPATNEKLFF
TRBJ2-7 | TRBD2 | - | TRBV28 | TGTGCCAGCAGTGAACCGGGACTAGCGGTATACGAGCAGTACTTC | CASSEPGLAVYEQYF
TRBJ2-7 | TRBD2 | - | TRBV6-2/TRBV6-3 | TGTGCCAGCAGTTACTCTAGCGGGGGGTCCTACGAGCAGTACTTC | CASSYSSGGSYEQYF
TRBJ2-3 | - | - | TRBV29-1 | TGCAGCCTTGGCGGGGAAACAGATACGCAGTATTTT | CSLGGETDTQYF
TRBJ2-7 | TRBD1 | - | TRBV13 | TGTGCCAGCAGGGGACAGGGGACTTACGAGCAGTACTTC | CASRGQGTYEQYF
TRBJ1-1 | - | - | TRBV7-9 | TGTGCCAGCAGCCCCCCGGGCCCAAGGGGGACTGAAGCTTTCTTT | CASSPPGPRGTEAFF
TRBJ2-5 | TRBD1 | - | TRBV19 | TGTGCCACCGAATCACCCGGGACAGGGAAGATGACCCAGTACTTC | CATESPGTGKMTQYF
TRBJ1-5 | - | once | TRBV6-5 | TGTGCCAGCGGGTCAGGACTCCTTAGCAATCAGCCCCAGCATTTT | CASGSGLLSNQPQHF
TRBJ1-1 | TRBD1 | - | TRBV18 | TGTGCCAGCTCACCAGGGACAGGGCGCACTGAAGCTTTCTTT | CASSPGTGRTEAFF
TRBJ2-1 | TRBD2 | - | TRBV19 | TGTGCCAGTAGTATAGGAGGGACTAGCACTCGCAATGAGCAGTTCTTC | CASSIGGTSTRNEQFF
TRBJ2-2 | - | - | TRBV5-1 | TGCGCCAGCAGCTTGGTGACTAGGGCCGGGGAGCTGTTTTTT | CASSLVTRAGELFF
TRBJ1-1 | - | - | TRBV5-4 | TGTGCCAGCAGCACGGGGGGCGGACTGGGCACTGAAGCTTTCTTT | CASSTGGGLGTEAFF
TRBJ2-7 | TRBD2 | - | TRBV19 | TGTGCCAGTAGTATTAGGGCTAGCGGTCGATACTCCTACGAGCAGTACTTC | CASSIRASGRYSYEQYF
TRBJ1-1 | - | - | TRBV7-9 | TGTGCCAGCAGCTTTATACAGGGGAACACTGAAGCTTTCTTT | CASSFIQGNTEAFF
TRBJ1-1 | TRBD1 | - | TRBV27 | TGTGCCAGCGCCCGGACAGGGGGGACTGAAGCTTTCTTT | CASARTGGTEAFF
TRBJ1-2 | TRBD1 | - | TRBV7-9 | TGTGCCAGCAGCCCGGGACAGGCCCTTTATGGCTACACCTTC | CASSPGQALYGYTF
TRBJ1-3 | - | - | TRBV19 | TGTGCCAGTAGTCCTCCCGAGAGCTCTGGAAACACCATATATTTT | CASSPPESSGNTIYF
TRBJ2-5 | - | - | TRBV5-5 | TGTGCCAGCAGCTTGGAGGACCTGGGGGGCCAGTACTTC | CASSLEDLGGQYF
TRBJ2-4 | TRBD2 | - | TRBV9 | TGTGCCAGCAGCGTAGCGGGGGGAGGAGGGAACATTCAGTACTTC | CASSVAGGGGNIQYF